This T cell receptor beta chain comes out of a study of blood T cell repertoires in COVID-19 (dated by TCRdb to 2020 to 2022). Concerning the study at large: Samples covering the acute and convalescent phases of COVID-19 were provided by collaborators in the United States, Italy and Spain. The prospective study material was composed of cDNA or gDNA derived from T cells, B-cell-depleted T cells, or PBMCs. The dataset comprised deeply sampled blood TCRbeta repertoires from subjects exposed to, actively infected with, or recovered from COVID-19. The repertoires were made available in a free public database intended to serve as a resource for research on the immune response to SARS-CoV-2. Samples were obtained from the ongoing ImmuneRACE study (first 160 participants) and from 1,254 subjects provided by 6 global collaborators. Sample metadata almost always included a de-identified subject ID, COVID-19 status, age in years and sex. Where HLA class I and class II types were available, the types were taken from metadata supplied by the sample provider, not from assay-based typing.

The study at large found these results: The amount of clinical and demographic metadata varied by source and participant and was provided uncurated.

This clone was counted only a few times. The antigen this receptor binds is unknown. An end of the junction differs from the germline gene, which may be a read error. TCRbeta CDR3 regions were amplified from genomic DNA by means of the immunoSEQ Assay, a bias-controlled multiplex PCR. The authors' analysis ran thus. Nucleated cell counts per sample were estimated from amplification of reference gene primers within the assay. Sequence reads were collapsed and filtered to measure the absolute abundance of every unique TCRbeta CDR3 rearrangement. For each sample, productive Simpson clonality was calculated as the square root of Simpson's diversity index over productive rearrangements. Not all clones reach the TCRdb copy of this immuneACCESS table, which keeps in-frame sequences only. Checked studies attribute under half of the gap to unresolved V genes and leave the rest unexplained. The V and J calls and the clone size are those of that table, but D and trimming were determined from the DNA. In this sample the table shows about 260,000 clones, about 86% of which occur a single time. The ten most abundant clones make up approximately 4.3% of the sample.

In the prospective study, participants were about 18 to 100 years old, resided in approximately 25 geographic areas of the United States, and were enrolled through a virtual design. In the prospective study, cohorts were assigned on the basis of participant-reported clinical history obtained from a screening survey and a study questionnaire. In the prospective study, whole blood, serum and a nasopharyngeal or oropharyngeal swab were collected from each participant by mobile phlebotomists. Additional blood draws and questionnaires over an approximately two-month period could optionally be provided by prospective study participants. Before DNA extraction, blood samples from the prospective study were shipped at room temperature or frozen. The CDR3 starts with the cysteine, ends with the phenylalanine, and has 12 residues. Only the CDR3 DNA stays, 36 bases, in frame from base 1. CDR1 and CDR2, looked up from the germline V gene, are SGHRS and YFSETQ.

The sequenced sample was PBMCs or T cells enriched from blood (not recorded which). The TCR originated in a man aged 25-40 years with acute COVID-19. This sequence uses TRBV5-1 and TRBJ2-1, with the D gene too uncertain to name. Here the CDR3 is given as CANSSTYPGQFF. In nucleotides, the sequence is TGTGCCAACAGCTCCACCTACCCCGGTCAGTTCTTC.